The clone carrying this T cell receptor (beta chain) was seen a single time. Its specificity is not known. Clones were read by immunoSEQ multiplex PCR, and TCRdb kept only the in-frame ones, dropping some. The sample holds around 140,000 clones; 90% to 95% are singletons and the top ten take roughly 3.8%. The data originate from a study of T cell responses to AZD1222 COVID-19 vaccine. The CDR3 contains 15 residues. Unmatched junction bases numbered 10, after V lost 6 bases and J lost 5 bases. In germline, CDR1 is MNHEY, CDR2 SVGAGI. Whole-study findings and limits: Possibly, clonal diversity was underestimated; donors were largely white British and included more females. CD4 TCRs covered the whole spike, strongest at regions 160-218 and 743-854. Following two doses of AZD1222, Spike-specific TCR breadth and depth rose. Of spike-specific TCRs, nearly half reportedly target regions left unmutated in variants.

The clonotype comes from an adult who received the AZD1222 COVID-19 vaccine. Sequenced here: peripheral blood, sampled 28 days after the second AZD1222 dose. The chain combines TRBV6-5 with TRBJ1-2, with 9 bases aligning to TRBD1. The CDR3 spells CASSDPGQGRYGYTF. DNA of the CDR3: TGTGCCAGCAGCGATCCGGGACAGGGAAGGTATGGCTACACCTTC.